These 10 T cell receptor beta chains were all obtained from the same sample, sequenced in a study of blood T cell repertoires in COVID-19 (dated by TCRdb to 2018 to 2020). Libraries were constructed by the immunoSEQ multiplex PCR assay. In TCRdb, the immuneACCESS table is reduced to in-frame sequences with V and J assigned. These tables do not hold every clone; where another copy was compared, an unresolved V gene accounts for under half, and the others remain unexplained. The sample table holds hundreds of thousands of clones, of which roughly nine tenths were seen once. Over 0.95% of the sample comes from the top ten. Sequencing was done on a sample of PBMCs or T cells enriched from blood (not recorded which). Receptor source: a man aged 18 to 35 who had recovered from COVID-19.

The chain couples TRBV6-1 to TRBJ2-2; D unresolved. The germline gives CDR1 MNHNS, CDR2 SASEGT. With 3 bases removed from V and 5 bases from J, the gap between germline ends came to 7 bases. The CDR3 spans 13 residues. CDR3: CASSEMRTGELFF. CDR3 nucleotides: TGTGCCAGCAGTGAGATGAGGACCGGGGAGCTGTTTTTT.

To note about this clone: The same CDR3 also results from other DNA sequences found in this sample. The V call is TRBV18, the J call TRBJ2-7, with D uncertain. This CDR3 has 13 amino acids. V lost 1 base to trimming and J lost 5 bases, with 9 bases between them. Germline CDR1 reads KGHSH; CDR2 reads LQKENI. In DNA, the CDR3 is TGTGCCAGCTCACCACGACTGGCGGACGAGCAGTACTTC. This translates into CASSPRLADEQYF.

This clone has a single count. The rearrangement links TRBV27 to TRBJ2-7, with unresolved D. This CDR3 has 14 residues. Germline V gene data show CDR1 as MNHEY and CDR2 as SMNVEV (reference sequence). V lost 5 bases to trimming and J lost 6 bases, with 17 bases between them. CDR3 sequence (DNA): TGTGCCAGCAGTCCCCGCCCCCTCGGAGCCGAGCAGTACTTC. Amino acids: CASSPRPLGAEQYF.

The CDR3 sequence: CASFPGTNTEAFF. The CDR3 coding sequence is TGTGCCAGCTTTCCCGGTACGAACACTGAAGCTTTCTTT. The chain employs TRBV18 and TRBJ1-1; D ambiguous. V lost 7 bases and J lost 1, with 10 bases in between. Germline V gives CDR1 KGHSH, CDR2 LQKENI. The CDR3 totals 13 residues.

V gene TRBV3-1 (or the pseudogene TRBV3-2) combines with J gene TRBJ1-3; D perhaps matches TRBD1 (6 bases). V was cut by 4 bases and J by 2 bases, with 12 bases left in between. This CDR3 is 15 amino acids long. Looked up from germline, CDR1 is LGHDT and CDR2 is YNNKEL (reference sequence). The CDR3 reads CASSRGGAPGNTIYF. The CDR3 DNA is TGTGCCAGCAGCCGCGGGGGGGCGCCTGGAAACACCATATATTTT.

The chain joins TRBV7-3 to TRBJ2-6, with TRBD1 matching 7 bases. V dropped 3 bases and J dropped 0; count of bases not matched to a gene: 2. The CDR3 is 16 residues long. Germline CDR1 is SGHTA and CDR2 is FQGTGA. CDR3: CASSFTGVSGANVLTF. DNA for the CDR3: TGTGCCAGCAGCTTCACAGGGGTCTCTGGGGCCAACGTCCTGACTTTC.

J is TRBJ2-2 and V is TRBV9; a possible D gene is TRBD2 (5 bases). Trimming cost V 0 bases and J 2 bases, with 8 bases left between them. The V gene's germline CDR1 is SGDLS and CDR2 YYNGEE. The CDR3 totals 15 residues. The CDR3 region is CASSVVASNTGELFF. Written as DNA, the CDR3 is TGTGCCAGCAGCGTAGTGGCTAGCAACACCGGGGAGCTGTTTTTT.

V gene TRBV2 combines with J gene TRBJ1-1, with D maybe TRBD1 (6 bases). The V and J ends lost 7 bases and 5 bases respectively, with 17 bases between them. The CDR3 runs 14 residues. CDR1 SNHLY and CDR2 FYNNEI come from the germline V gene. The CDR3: CASTTQGRGTEAFF. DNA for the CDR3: TGTGCCAGCACGACTCAGGGGCGGGGGACTGAAGCTTTCTTT.

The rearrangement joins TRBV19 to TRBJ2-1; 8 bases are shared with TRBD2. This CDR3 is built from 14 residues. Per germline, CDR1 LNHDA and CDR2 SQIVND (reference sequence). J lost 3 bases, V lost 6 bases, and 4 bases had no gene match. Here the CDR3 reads CASRGLGVYNEQFF. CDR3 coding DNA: TGTGCCAGTAGGGGACTAGGGGTCTACAATGAGCAGTTCTTC.

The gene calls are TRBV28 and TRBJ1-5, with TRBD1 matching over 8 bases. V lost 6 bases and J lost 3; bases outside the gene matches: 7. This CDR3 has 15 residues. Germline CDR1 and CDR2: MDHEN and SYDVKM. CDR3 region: CASSTGTGNNQPQHF. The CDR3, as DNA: TGTGCCAGCAGCACAGGGACAGGTAACAATCAGCCCCAGCATTTT.